The rows below give T cell receptor beta chains drawn from one sample of a study. TCRdb re-called the RT-PCR reads with MiXCR, one entry per CDR3 protein. The top ten clones hold 3.6% of a sample with around 700,000 distinct CDR3 sequences, 12% to 15% of them seen once. Sequencing used memory CD4+ T cells from blood. The receptors originated from a female donor in good health, serving as a healthy control. Both conserved end residues are part of each CDR3. Each record gives: V gene, D gene, J gene, clone size, CDR3 DNA, CDR3 protein. A D gene is named only where the DNA matches it firmly. Clone size appears in some rows only: once, few, many, or a class for an expanded clone.

v_gene: TRBV27
d_gene: TRBD1
j_gene: TRBJ2-7
abundance: few
CDR3nt: TGTGCCAGCAGTTTAAATGGACAGGGGGCTTACGAGCAGTACTTC
CDR3aa: CASSLNGQGAYEQYF

v_gene: TRBV25-1
d_gene: -
j_gene: TRBJ2-7
abundance: -
CDR3nt: TGTGCCACCGGGAGGAGAGTGTCAGGGGGTAGTGCTTACGAGCAGTACTTC
CDR3aa: CATGRRVSGGSAYEQYF

v_gene: TRBV3-1
d_gene: -
j_gene: TRBJ2-7
abundance: -
CDR3nt: TGTGCCAGCAGCCAAGGGGCTGGAGGAGTCTACGAGCAGTACTTC
CDR3aa: CASSQGAGGVYEQYF

v_gene: TRBV12-3/TRBV12-4
d_gene: TRBD1
j_gene: TRBJ1-3
abundance: many
CDR3nt: TGTGCCAGCAGCACGACAGGGGCCTTCTCTGGAAACACCATATATTTT
CDR3aa: CASSTTGAFSGNTIYF

v_gene: TRBV5-1
d_gene: TRBD2
j_gene: TRBJ2-3
abundance: -
CDR3nt: TGCGCCAGCACCTTGCCGGGGGGAGATACGCAGTATTTT
CDR3aa: CASTLPGGDTQYF

v_gene: TRBV10-3
d_gene: -
j_gene: TRBJ2-3
abundance: -
CDR3nt: TGTGCCATCAGTTCAGGAAGGGGAACTAGCACAGATACGCAGTATTTT
CDR3aa: CAISSGRGTSTDTQYF

v_gene: TRBV20-1
d_gene: -
j_gene: TRBJ1-1
abundance: many
CDR3nt: TGCAGTGCTAGCAGTTTCGGGGAGGCAGCTGAAGCTTTCTTT
CDR3aa: CSASSFGEAAEAFF

v_gene: TRBV20-1
d_gene: TRBD1
j_gene: TRBJ1-2
abundance: few
CDR3nt: TGCAGTGCTACCGAGGGGGCAAAGGACTATGGCTACACCTTC
CDR3aa: CSATEGAKDYGYTF

v_gene: TRBV20-1
d_gene: -
j_gene: TRBJ2-3
abundance: few
CDR3nt: TGCAGTGCGAGGCGGGACAGACGCACAGATACGCAGTATTTT
CDR3aa: CSARRDRRTDTQYF

v_gene: TRBV20-1
d_gene: TRBD1
j_gene: TRBJ1-5
abundance: many
CDR3nt: TGCAGTGCAGGCGGGGGGACAGGGGTCAATCAGCCCCAGCATTTT
CDR3aa: CSAGGGTGVNQPQHF

v_gene: TRBV25-1
d_gene: TRBD1
j_gene: TRBJ1-2
abundance: -
CDR3nt: TGTGCCAGCAGTGCAGGGGGTTACAGTATGGATGGCTACACCTTC
CDR3aa: CASSAGGYSMDGYTF

v_gene: TRBV7-8
d_gene: -
j_gene: TRBJ1-2
abundance: -
CDR3nt: TGTGCCAGCAGCTTAAGAGCAGGGCCCGTTGGCTACACCTTC
CDR3aa: CASSLRAGPVGYTF

v_gene: TRBV6-6
d_gene: -
j_gene: TRBJ2-7
abundance: many
CDR3nt: TGTGCCAGTAAGGTGACATACGAGCAGTACTTC
CDR3aa: CASKVTYEQYF

v_gene: TRBV7-2
d_gene: TRBD2
j_gene: TRBJ2-7
abundance: many
CDR3nt: TGTGCCAGCAGCTCCCTAGCGGGCCCCTACGAGCAGTACTTC
CDR3aa: CASSSLAGPYEQYF

v_gene: TRBV5-1
d_gene: -
j_gene: TRBJ1-2
abundance: few
CDR3nt: TGCGCCAGCAGCTTGGAAGGCGTCGGTAACTATGGCTACACCTTC
CDR3aa: CASSLEGVGNYGYTF

v_gene: TRBV6-5
d_gene: -
j_gene: TRBJ2-2
abundance: -
CDR3nt: TGTGCCAGCAGTGCCCACATCTCCGGCGGCGGGGAGCTGTTTTTT
CDR3aa: CASSAHISGGGELFF

v_gene: TRBV6-5
d_gene: TRBD2
j_gene: TRBJ2-3
abundance: few
CDR3nt: TGTGCCAGCAGTTTCGCGGGGGAGACAGATACGCAGTATTTT
CDR3aa: CASSFAGETDTQYF

v_gene: TRBV7-2
d_gene: TRBD1
j_gene: TRBJ1-1
abundance: few
CDR3nt: TGTGCCAGCAGCCTACACAGGGGGCTATTGGCTTTCTTT
CDR3aa: CASSLHRGLLAFF

v_gene: TRBV7-3
d_gene: -
j_gene: TRBJ2-7
abundance: few
CDR3nt: TGTGCCAGCAGCTTAACGGGGTGGGGCGAGCAGTACTTC
CDR3aa: CASSLTGWGEQYF

v_gene: TRBV24-1
d_gene: TRBD1
j_gene: TRBJ2-7
abundance: -
CDR3nt: TGTGCCACCAGTGATCCGTTGACAGGGGGTTACGAGCAGTACTTC
CDR3aa: CATSDPLTGGYEQYF

v_gene: TRBV10-3
d_gene: TRBD2
j_gene: TRBJ2-1
abundance: many
CDR3nt: TGTGCCATCAGTGAGTCTATCGCGGGGGTTGAGCAGTTCTTC
CDR3aa: CAISESIAGVEQFF

v_gene: TRBV7-3
d_gene: TRBD1
j_gene: TRBJ2-5
abundance: few
CDR3nt: TGTGCCAGCAGCTTAAGCGACAGGGGGATCCAAGAGACCCAGTACTTC
CDR3aa: CASSLSDRGIQETQYF

v_gene: TRBV19
d_gene: -
j_gene: TRBJ1-5
abundance: few
CDR3nt: TGTGCCAGTAGTATTCTTACAGGACAGCAGCATTTT
CDR3aa: CASSILTGQQHF

v_gene: TRBV5-4
d_gene: TRBD2
j_gene: TRBJ2-2
abundance: -
CDR3nt: TGTGCCAGCAGCTCGCGGCGGGGGACCAACACCGGGGAGCTGTTTTTT
CDR3aa: CASSSRRGTNTGELFF

v_gene: TRBV12-3/TRBV12-4
d_gene: -
j_gene: TRBJ2-3
abundance: few
CDR3nt: TGTGCCAGCACCATGGGACTTTACACAGATACGCAGTATTTT
CDR3aa: CASTMGLYTDTQYF

v_gene: TRBV5-1
d_gene: -
j_gene: TRBJ2-1
abundance: many
CDR3nt: TGCGCCAGCAGCTTACAGGATAGCTCCTACAATGAGCAGTTCTTC
CDR3aa: CASSLQDSSYNEQFF

v_gene: TRBV2
d_gene: -
j_gene: TRBJ2-2
abundance: few
CDR3nt: TGTGCCAGCAAAAGGGGAAGACAGGGAGGGACCGGGGAGCTGTTTTTT
CDR3aa: CASKRGRQGGTGELFF

v_gene: TRBV9
d_gene: TRBD1
j_gene: TRBJ2-7
abundance: -
CDR3nt: TGTGCCAGCAGCCCTCAGACAGGGTCCTCCGAGCAGTACTTC
CDR3aa: CASSPQTGSSEQYF

v_gene: TRBV6-1
d_gene: -
j_gene: TRBJ1-2
abundance: -
CDR3nt: TGTGCCAGCAGTGAATTTGGAGGAGGGGCCGGAGGCTACACCTTC
CDR3aa: CASSEFGGGAGGYTF

v_gene: TRBV2
d_gene: -
j_gene: TRBJ2-4
abundance: -
CDR3nt: TGTGCCAGCAGGGGGCCAGAGGCTGGCATTCAGTACTTC
CDR3aa: CASRGPEAGIQYF

v_gene: TRBV18
d_gene: -
j_gene: TRBJ2-1
abundance: -
CDR3nt: TGTGCCAGCTCACCAGAGTTGACCTACAATGAGCAGTTCTTC
CDR3aa: CASSPELTYNEQFF

v_gene: TRBV11-2
d_gene: -
j_gene: TRBJ1-5
abundance: -
CDR3nt: TGTGCCAGCGGTCCCGCGGGACATCAGCCCCAGCATTTT
CDR3aa: CASGPAGHQPQHF

v_gene: TRBV20-1
d_gene: TRBD2
j_gene: TRBJ2-2
abundance: -
CDR3nt: TGCAGTGCTCCGAAGAGCGGGAGGTCCGCCGGGGAGCTGTTTTTT
CDR3aa: CSAPKSGRSAGELFF

v_gene: TRBV20-1
d_gene: -
j_gene: TRBJ1-5
abundance: few
CDR3nt: TGCAGTGTGGGCAGGGTCAATCAGCCCCAGCATTTT
CDR3aa: CSVGRVNQPQHF